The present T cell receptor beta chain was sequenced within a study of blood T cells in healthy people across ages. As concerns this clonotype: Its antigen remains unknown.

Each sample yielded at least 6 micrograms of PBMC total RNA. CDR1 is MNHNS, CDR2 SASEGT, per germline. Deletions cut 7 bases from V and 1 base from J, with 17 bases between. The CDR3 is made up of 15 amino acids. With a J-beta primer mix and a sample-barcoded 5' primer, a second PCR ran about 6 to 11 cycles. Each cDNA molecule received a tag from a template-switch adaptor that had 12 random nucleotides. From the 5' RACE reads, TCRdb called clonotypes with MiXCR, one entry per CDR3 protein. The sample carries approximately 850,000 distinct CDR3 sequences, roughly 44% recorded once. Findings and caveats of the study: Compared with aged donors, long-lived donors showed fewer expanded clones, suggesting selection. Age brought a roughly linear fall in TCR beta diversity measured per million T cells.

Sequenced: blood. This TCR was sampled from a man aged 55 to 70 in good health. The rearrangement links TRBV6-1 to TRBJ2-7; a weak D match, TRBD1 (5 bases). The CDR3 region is CASKDRTGSSYEQYF. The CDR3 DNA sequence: TGTGCCAGCAAGGATCGCACAGGTAGTTCCTACGAGCAGTACTTC.